Presented here are 31 T cell receptor beta chains from one specimen sequenced in a study of human T cells and chemical hapten exposure (dated by TCRdb to the early 2020s). The time point label corresponds to: healthy volunteer bleed at 2 weeks. Total RNA was isolated from unfractionated whole blood collected in Tempus Blood RNA tubes. Library construction relied on RACE. TCRdb shows the sequencer as NextSeq 500. TCRdb cleaned the public reads at Q25 with fastp, built clones with MiXCR and kept in-frame beta chains. Each entry merges the rows of one CDR3 protein and shows their most common DNA and genes. Here the sample has about 45,000 distinct CDR3 sequences; about 4.5% occur a single time. The top ten clones comprise 4.5% to 6% of the sample. The sequencing sample was made of whole blood. The source of these receptors is a human donor in good health. Some clones in this sample may be carry-over from other donors' samples.

This clonotype was seen ten or more times. This rearrangement joins TRBV7-9 to TRBJ1-1; D gene uncertain. V was pared by 4 bases and J by 1 base, with 10 bases between. This CDR3 spans 14 amino acids. Germline-derived CDR1 and CDR2 are SEHNR and FQNEAQ (reference sequence). The CDR3: CASSSPLANTEAFF. In DNA, the CDR3 is TGTGCCAGCAGCTCCCCTTTGGCGAACACTGAAGCTTTCTTT.

V usage is TRBV12-3 or TRBV12-4 and J usage is TRBJ1-3; perhaps TRBD1 as D (5 bases). This CDR3 is built from 13 residues. Trimming removed 3 bases from V and 4 bases from J, with 7 bases in between. The CDR3 protein is CASSFPGGNTIYF. CDR3 bases: TGTGCCAGCAGTTTCCCAGGGGGAAACACCATATATTTT.

V gene TRBV27 combines with J gene TRBJ2-3, with 11 positions matching TRBD2. The germline CDR1 and CDR2 sequences are MNHEY and SMNVEV (reference sequence). The V segment lost 7 bases and the J segment 4 bases; nucleotides outside the gene matches: 7. The CDR3 contains 15 residues. The CDR3 is CASNVAGGAPDTQYF. In nucleotides, the CDR3 is TGTGCCAGCAACGTAGCGGGAGGGGCCCCAGATACGCAGTATTTT.

This clonotype appeared many times. The J gene is TRBJ2-7, the V gene TRBV6-5, with D uncertain. The germline V gene encodes CDR1 MNHEY and CDR2 SVGAGI. The V gene lost 4 bases and the J gene lost 3 bases, with 13 bases spanning the gap. The CDR3 is 14 residues long. CDR3: CASSSIDSNYEQYF. The CDR3 nucleotides are TGTGCCAGCAGTTCCATCGATTCGAACTACGAGCAGTACTTC.

The sample holds many counts of this clonotype. V and J are TRBV6-2 or TRBV6-3 and TRBJ2-7, with D possibly TRBD1 on 6 matching bases. Germline lookup yields CDR1 MNHEY and CDR2 SVGEGT. The germline V and J ends were trimmed by 2 bases and 6 bases, with 20 bases remaining between them. CDR3 length: 16 residues. CDR3 sequence reads: CASSYIQGYSRSEQYF. The CDR3 nucleotides are TGTGCCAGCAGTTACATACAGGGCTATTCGCGGAGCGAGCAGTACTTC.

This clonotype was seen a handful of times. The V call is TRBV20-1, the J call TRBJ1-1; TRBD1 aligns across 7 bases. Trimming took 6 bases from V and 4 from J; bases not matched to a gene: 8. The germline V gene has CDR1 DFQATT and CDR2 SNEGSKA (reference sequence). There are 13 residues in the CDR3. The chain's CDR3 is CSAPTGLGTEAFF. For the CDR3, the DNA is TGCAGTGCCCCGACAGGGTTGGGCACTGAAGCTTTCTTT.

This clonotype was found a few times. The chain links TRBV6-1 to TRBJ1-5; no firm D call. CDR1 and CDR2 (germline): MNHNS, SASEGT. There are 13 residues in the CDR3. Trimming pared 8 bases from V and 0 bases from J, leaving 8 bases between. The CDR3 coding sequence is TGTGCCAGCCTCAGATCTAGCAATCAGCCCCAGCATTTT. Its translation is CASLRSSNQPQHF.

This clonotype was seen repeatedly, ten times or more. This chain links TRBV6-5 with TRBJ2-1; 10 bases agree with TRBD2. Germline CDR1 is MNHEY and CDR2 is SVGAGI. After removal of 7 bases from V and 2 bases from J, the junction contained 5 bases not matched to a gene. CDR3 length: 15 residues. The DNA for the CDR3 is TGTGCCAGCATTCACACTAGCGGGGCCTACAATGAGCAGTTCTTC. It codes for CASIHTSGAYNEQFF.

This clonotype turned up a few times. V usage is TRBV24-1 and J usage is TRBJ2-3; 7 positions agree with TRBD1. CDR3 length: 14 amino acids. Trimming at V came to 6 bases and at J to 0 bases, leaving 2 bases not matched to a gene. Germline V lookup: CDR1 KGHDR, CDR2 SFDVKD. The CDR3 sequence is CATSPGQSTDTQYF. The CDR3 nucleotides read TGTGCCACCAGTCCGGGACAGAGCACAGATACGCAGTATTTT.

As for this clonotype: This may be a read error, as it is one base from a much larger clone. The CDR3 reads CASSRGAFYVQYF. For the CDR3, the DNA is TGTGCCAGCAGCAGAGGGGCCTTCTACGTGCAGTACTTC. J is TRBJ2-7 and V is TRBV6-5, with D perhaps TRBD1 or TRBD2 (5 bases each). Germline V gene sequence: CDR1 MNHEY, CDR2 SVGAGI. The CDR3 contains 13 residues.

There are many counts of this clonotype. The J gene is TRBJ2-3, the V gene TRBV13; 8 bases map to TRBD1. The germline gives CDR1 PRHDT, CDR2 FYEKMQ (reference sequence). The CDR3 spans 16 residues. V was pared by 4 bases and J by 5 bases, with 11 bases of the junction left unmatched. In DNA form, the CDR3 reads TGTGCCAGCAGCTCCCCTGACAGGGGCGGACGAGATACGCAGTATTTT. Its protein product is CASSSPDRGGRDTQYF.

This clonotype has a handful of counts. This chain links TRBV28 with TRBJ1-6, with D tentatively TRBD1 (5 bases). The V end was cut by 6 bases, the J end by 0 bases, with 12 bases between. This CDR3 region has 16 residues. Germline V gene data show CDR1 as MDHEN and CDR2 as SYDVKM. The CDR3 DNA sequence: TGTGCCAGCAGCCACAGGTCGTCCTCCTATAATTCACCCCTCCACTTT. It yields the protein CASSHRSSSYNSPLHF. The full variable domain, with the rest looked up from reference TRBV28 and TRBJ1-6, is DVKVTQSSRYLVKRTGEKVFLECVQDMDHENMFWYRQDPGLGLRLIYFSYDVKMKEKGDIPEGYSVSREKKERFSLILESASTNQTSMYLCASSHRSSSYNSPLHFGNGTRLTVT.

This clonotype appeared many times. The chain employs TRBV29-1 and TRBJ2-1; D is possibly TRBD2 (6 bases). V was clipped by 7 bases and J by 9 bases, with 19 bases between them. Per germline, CDR1 SQVTM and CDR2 ANQGSEA. The CDR3 runs to 13 residues. CDR3 region: CSGPGERGSEQFF. CDR3 DNA sequence: TGCAGCGGTCCGGGAGAGAGGGGTAGTGAGCAGTTCTTC.

This clonotype was found many times. The chain has TRBV7-8 and TRBJ1-4; 9 bases map to TRBD1. This CDR3 has 21 residues. Germline lookup yields CDR1 SGHVS and CDR2 FQNEAQ. V was clipped by 3 bases and J by 0 bases; unmatched bases: 17. CDR3: CASSFIRQGVKKLATNEKLFF. CDR3 nucleotide sequence: TGTGCCAGCAGCTTTATCCGACAGGGGGTCAAGAAACTTGCAACTAATGAAAAACTGTTTTTT.

This sequence joins TRBV11-2 and TRBJ2-3, with 7 bases identical to TRBD2. The CDR3 runs to 12 residues. With 6 bases clipped from V and 12 bases from J, the junction kept 9 bases outside the gene matches. Per the germline V gene, CDR1 is SGHAT and CDR2 is FQNNGV. The CDR3 reads CASRGGVPGQYF. CDR3 sequence (DNA): TGTGCCAGCAGGGGGGGGGTTCCGGGCCAGTATTTT.

This clonotype has ten or more counts. The gene calls are TRBV20-1 and TRBJ2-4; D tentatively reads TRBD1 or TRBD2 (5 bases each). With 4 bases removed from V and 6 bases from J, the gap between germline ends came to 16 bases. The CDR3 has 14 amino acids. The germline V gene encodes CDR1 DFQATT and CDR2 SNEGSKA (reference sequence). The DNA for the CDR3 is TGCAGTGCTATTGAGGGGCGTGGGTCAAACATTCAGTACTTC. Translated, it gives CSAIEGRGSNIQYF.

The chain carries TRBV7-2 and TRBJ2-1, with D possibly being TRBD2 (6 bases). CDR3 length: 15 residues. V was clipped by 1 base and J by 2 bases, with 9 bases between them. Germline assignment: CDR1 SGHTA and CDR2 FQGNSA. The CDR3 spells CASSLVPGAYNEQFF. The DNA for the CDR3 is TGTGCCAGCAGCTTAGTCCCGGGGGCCTACAATGAGCAGTTCTTC.

There are many counts of this clonotype. The chain links TRBV27 to TRBJ1-2, with a weak D call TRBD1 (5 bases). Germline CDR1 is MNHEY and CDR2 is SMNVEV (reference sequence). Deletions cut 5 bases from V and 2 bases from J, with 12 bases between. The CDR3 is made up of 14 amino acids. CDR3 sequence: CASSTGPTNYGYTF. The CDR3 bases are TGTGCCAGCAGTACGGGACCGACGAACTATGGCTACACCTTC.

The table lists this clonotype with many counts. DNA of the CDR3: TGTGCCAGCAGCGTAGTTCCCGAGGGGAGGCAAGAGACCCAGTACTTC. Translating gives CASSVVPEGRQETQYF. This sequence joins TRBV9 and TRBJ2-5; D is possibly TRBD2 (6 bases). Germline assignment: CDR1 SGDLS and CDR2 YYNGEE. This CDR3 comprises 16 residues. V was shortened by 0 bases and J by 2 bases, with 14 bases between the two germline ends.

In this sample, this clonotype turned up many times. CDR3 nucleotide sequence: TGTGCCAGCAGTCCGGGACAGGACCATAATGAAAAACTGTTTTTT. Translated: CASSPGQDHNEKLFF. The gene calls are TRBV6-5 and TRBJ1-4; TRBD1 aligns across 8 bases. The CDR3 has 15 residues. V was clipped by 5 bases and J by 4 bases; unmatched bases: 6. The germline CDR1 and CDR2 sequences are MNHEY and SVGAGI.

The J gene is TRBJ2-7, the V gene TRBV4-1, with a possible D match to TRBD2 (5 bases). From germline, CDR1 is MGHRA and CDR2 YSYEKL. The CDR3 totals 13 residues. The ends were cut back, 2 bases at V and 1 base at J, with 6 bases in the middle. The CDR3 reads CASSQTGSYEQYF. The CDR3 nucleotides are TGCGCCAGCAGCCAAACGGGGTCCTACGAGCAGTACTTC.

This clonotype has at least ten counts. This chain connects TRBV28 to TRBJ2-7, with TRBD2 identical over 11 bases. After removal of 7 bases from V and 3 bases from J, the junction contained 14 bases not matched to a gene. CDR1 and CDR2 (germline): MDHEN, SYDVKM. The CDR3 is 17 amino acids. The CDR3 DNA reads as TGTGCCAGCAATGGGTTAGCGGGAGGGCCGGGTCTCTACGAGCAGTACTTC. Encoded protein: CASNGLAGGPGLYEQYF.

This clonotype was counted ten times or more. V and J are TRBV27 and TRBJ2-1, with 12 bases identical to TRBD2. CDR3 size: 18 residues. V shed 9 bases and J 0 bases; nucleotides not matched to a gene: 12. Per the germline V gene, CDR1 is MNHEY and CDR2 is SMNVEV (reference sequence). The CDR3 DNA is TGTGCCAGTAAACCGGGACTAGCGGGCCCCCTCTCCTACAATGAGCAGTTCTTC. Translated, it gives CASKPGLAGPLSYNEQFF.

This clonotype was seen at least ten times. V and J are TRBV21-1 and TRBJ2-1; the D call TRBD1 from the table was never checked on the DNA. TRBV21-1 is recorded as a pseudogene. This CDR3 is 13 amino acids long. The CDR3 coding sequence is TGTGCCAGCAGCTCCGGACACTACAATGAGCAGTTCTTC. It codes for CASSSGHYNEQFF.

J is TRBJ1-4 and V is TRBV4-1; weak D call: TRBD1 (5 bases). Deletions cut 1 base from V and 0 bases from J, with 9 bases between. Germline V gene data show CDR1 as MGHRA and CDR2 as YSYEKL. The length of the CDR3 is 16 residues. The chain's CDR3 is CASSQAPRATNEKLFF. CDR3 DNA sequence: TGCGCCAGCAGCCAAGCGCCCAGGGCAACTAATGAAAAACTGTTTTTT.

This clonotype has a handful of counts. This rearrangement joins TRBV4-1 to TRBJ2-7, with 8 bases identical to TRBD2. The germline CDR1 and CDR2 sequences are MGHRA and YSYEKL. This CDR3 contains 15 residues. V trimming: 2 bases; J trimming: 3 bases; junction bases outside the gene matches: 6. The CDR3 region has the DNA TGCGCCAGCAGCCAACCCGGGACTAGACACTACGAGCAGTACTTC. It yields the protein CASSQPGTRHYEQYF.

The V gene is TRBV11-2, the J gene TRBJ2-2; 10 bases line up with TRBD2. The CDR3 runs 16 residues. Germline V gene data show CDR1 as SGHAT and CDR2 as FQNNGV. Trimming removed 5 bases from V and 4 bases from J; junction bases left unmatched: 7. The DNA for the CDR3 is TGTGCCAGCAGCGTTCCCGGGACTAGCGTCACCGGGGAGCTGTTTTTT. This gives the protein CASSVPGTSVTGELFF.

This clonotype was recorded at least ten times. The chain joins TRBV11-2 to TRBJ2-1; D unclear. Germline lookup yields CDR1 SGHAT and CDR2 FQNNGV. The CDR3 consists of 12 residues. Trimming shortened V by 6 bases and J by 9 bases, and 12 bases separated the two germline ends. CDR3 sequence: CASSPPLGEQFF. CDR3 coding DNA: TGTGCCAGCAGTCCGCCTCTAGGTGAGCAGTTCTTC.

In its sample, this clonotype was seen many times. This sequence joins TRBV27 and TRBJ1-6; 10 bases match TRBD1. In germline, CDR1 is MNHEY, CDR2 SMNVEV (reference sequence). The CDR3 totals 20 residues. Trimming took 6 bases from V and 0 from J; bases not matched to a gene: 14. CDR3 in amino acids: CASSQIRDRGQSSYNSPLHF. The CDR3, as DNA: TGTGCCAGCAGCCAAATCCGGGACAGGGGCCAGAGCTCCTATAATTCACCCCTCCACTTT.

This clonotype was counted only a few times. V gene TRBV12-3 or TRBV12-4 combines with J gene TRBJ2-3; D call uncertain. The CDR3 contains 13 residues. The germline V and J ends were trimmed by 4 bases and 4 bases, with 9 bases remaining between them. CDR3 nucleotide sequence: TGTGCCAGCAGTTCGTCGGAAGCAGATACGCAGTATTTT. This translates into CASSSSEADTQYF.

This clonotype occurred many times. This chain connects TRBV7-2 to TRBJ2-1; TRBD2 matches 12 bases. Germline assignment: CDR1 SGHTA and CDR2 FQGNSA. The CDR3 runs 15 residues. Losses at the gene ends were 5 bases for V and 5 bases for J; bases not matched to a gene: 4. The CDR3 DNA reads TGTGCCAGCAGCCGGACTAGCGGGATGCACAATGAGCAGTTCTTC. It codes for CASSRTSGMHNEQFF.